These 20 T cell receptor beta chains were all obtained from the same sample, sequenced in a study of CD8 T cells in Susac syndrome. Reverse transcription used about 0.45 to 1 ug RNA and random hexamers. TCRdb reanalysed the immunoSEQ multiplex PCR reads using MiXCR and keeps one entry per CDR3 protein. The sample comprises roughly 250,000 distinct CDR3 sequences, almost 97% of which are singletons, and less than 0.11% rests with the top ten. Material for sequencing was CD4+ T cells from PBMCs. The receptors originated from a human donor with Susac syndrome.

J is TRBJ2-1 and V is TRBV19; possibly TRBD1 or TRBD2 for D (6 bases each). The CDR3 runs 15 residues. Germline lookup yields CDR1 LNHDA and CDR2 SQIVND (reference sequence). Trimming stripped 3 bases from V and 5 bases from J, with 14 bases between. The CDR3 loop reads CASSIPTGRNNEQFF. The CDR3 DNA is TGTGCCAGTAGTATTCCAACAGGGAGGAACAATGAGCAGTTCTTC. Together with reference TRBV19 and TRBJ2-1, the CDR3 gives the full variable domain: DGGITQSPKYLFRKEGQNVTLSCEQNLNHDAMYWYRQDPGQGLRLIYYSQIVNDFQKGDIAEGYSVSREKKESFPLTVTSAQKNPTAFYLCASSIPTGRNNEQFFGPGTRLTVL.

The rearrangement joins TRBV6-5 to TRBJ1-2, with D possibly matching TRBD1 (5 bases). This CDR3 contains 11 residues. The V end was cut by 8 bases, the J end by 7 bases, with 11 bases between. Looked up from germline, CDR1 is MNHEY and CDR2 is SVGAGI. The CDR3 here is CASQGGAGYTF. The CDR3 coding sequence is TGTGCCAGCCAAGGAGGGGCTGGCTACACCTTC.

This sequence joins TRBV7-9 and TRBJ2-1; 7 bases fit TRBD2. Losses at the gene ends were 2 bases for V and 7 bases for J; bases not matched to a gene: 5. Germline assignment: CDR1 SEHNR and CDR2 FQNEAQ (reference sequence). The CDR3 has 14 residues. This CDR3 reads CASSLSGGRNEQFF. CDR3 sequence (DNA): TGTGCCAGCAGCTTAAGTGGCGGGAGAAATGAGCAGTTCTTC. The full variable domain, its missing parts supplied by reference TRBV7-9 and TRBJ2-1, is DTGVSQNPRHKITKRGQNVTFRCDPISEHNRLYWYRQTLGQGPEFLTYFQNEAQLEKSRLLSDRFSAERPKGSFSTLEIQRTEQGDSAMYLCASSLSGGRNEQFFGPGTRLTVL.

V gene TRBV29-1 combines with J gene TRBJ2-3, with unresolved D. The CDR3 is 12 amino acids. Germline V gene sequence: CDR1 SQVTM, CDR2 ANQGSEA. Trimming stripped 3 bases from V and 0 bases from J, with 4 bases between. The CDR3 reads CSVEGSTDTQYF. The CDR3 nucleotides read TGCAGCGTTGAGGGTAGCACAGATACGCAGTATTTT.

This sequence joins TRBV12-3 or TRBV12-4 and TRBJ2-7; tentatively, D is TRBD1 (6 bases). CDR3 size: 17 residues. Between the trimmed V and J ends, which lost 3 bases and 2 bases, there was a span of 20 bases. CDR3 residues: CASSFLPVGQTTYEQYF. CDR3 nucleotide sequence: TGTGCCAGCAGTTTCCTACCCGTAGGACAGACCACCTACGAGCAGTACTTC.

V usage is TRBV5-1 and J usage is TRBJ2-1; 7 nucleotides align to TRBD2. The CDR3 covers 14 residues. CDR1 and CDR2 from the germline V gene are SGHRS and YFSETQ. J lost 7 bases, V lost 7 bases, and 11 bases had no gene match. The CDR3 DNA reads as TGCGCCAGCGGCCGCGGGGGATCCTGGAATGAGCAGTTCTTC. As protein: CASGRGGSWNEQFF.

V and J are TRBV27 and TRBJ1-3; D ambiguous. The V gene's germline CDR1 is MNHEY and CDR2 SMNVEV (reference sequence). The CDR3 consists of 16 residues. V was clipped by 3 bases and J by 0 bases, with 12 bases between them. In DNA, the CDR3 is TGTGCCAGCAGTTTGGGCCTCCCGTTCTCTGGAAACACCATATATTTT. This translates into CASSLGLPFSGNTIYF.

The rearrangement joins TRBV7-2 to TRBJ2-7; D remains ambiguous. Per germline, CDR1 SGHTA and CDR2 FQGNSA. The V end lost 5 bases, the J end lost 3 bases, and 11 bases lay between the germline ends. This CDR3 spans 13 amino acids. CDR3 residues: CASSGIGYYEQYF. In DNA, the CDR3 is TGTGCCAGCAGCGGGATAGGCTACTACGAGCAGTACTTC.

This chain links TRBV4-2 with TRBJ1-5, with 11 bases that match TRBD1. This CDR3 is 14 amino acids long. V shed 3 bases, J shed 7 bases, and the junction held 2 bases outside the gene matches. Germline V lookup: CDR1 LGHNA, CDR2 YNFKEQ. CDR3 in amino acids: CASSQGQGGQPQHF. The CDR3 nucleotides read TGTGCCAGCAGCCAGGGACAGGGGGGGCAGCCCCAGCATTTT.

The genes are TRBV15 and TRBJ2-7; 11 bases map to TRBD1. Per the germline V gene, CDR1 is LNHNV and CDR2 is YYDKDF (reference sequence). This CDR3 comprises 16 residues. With V trimmed by 2 bases and J by 3 bases, 6 bases remained unmatched. CDR3 sequence (DNA): TGTGCCACCAGCAGACGACTCGGGACAGGGGGCTACGAGCAGTACTTC. Translated, it gives CATSRRLGTGGYEQYF.

This clonotype was recorded only once. The gene calls are TRBV29-1 and TRBJ1-1; D remains ambiguous. The CDR3 spans 12 residues. The V and J ends lost 4 bases and 4 bases respectively, with 10 bases between them. Germline V gene lookup returns CDR1 SQVTM and CDR2 ANQGSEA. The CDR3 DNA sequence: TGCAGCGTTGTGGGTGGACCCACTGAAGCTTTCTTT. Translated, it gives CSVVGGPTEAFF. The full variable domain, its missing parts supplied by reference TRBV29-1 and TRBJ1-1, is SAVISQKPSRDICQRGTSLTIQCQVDSQVTMMFWYRQQPGQSLTLIATANQGSEATYESGFVIDKFPISRPNLTFSTLTVSNMSPEDSSIYLCSVVGGPTEAFFGQGTRLTVV.

The CDR3 DNA sequence: TGTGCTAGTGGTTTGTCAGGCTGGGCACGGCATGGCTACACCTTC. This gives the protein CASGLSGWARHGYTF. This sequence joins TRBV12-5 and TRBJ1-2; D ambiguous. V lost 2 bases and J lost 6, with 16 bases in between. Germline loops: CDR1 LGHNT, CDR2 FRNRAP. The CDR3 length is 15 residues.

The chain has TRBV7-9 and TRBJ2-5; 10 bases align to TRBD1. The junction had 7 bases not matched to a gene; V was cut back by 11 bases and J by 4 bases. Germline V CDR1 and CDR2: SEHNR, FQNEAQ (reference sequence). CDR3 length equals 13 residues. The CDR3 loop reads CAHGTGATETQYF. In DNA, the CDR3 is TGTGCCCACGGGACAGGGGCAACAGAGACCCAGTACTTC.

This chain uses TRBV20-1 with TRBJ2-1; TRBD1 matches at 8 bases. CDR3 length: 16 residues. V lost 3 bases to trimming and J lost 10 bases; unmatched junction nucleotides: 17. Germline assignment: CDR1 DFQATT and CDR2 SNEGSKA (reference sequence). The CDR3 DNA reads as TGCAGTGCTAGGGCTCCTCGACAGGGGATCGAAGACGAGCAGTTCTTC. It translates to CSARAPRQGIEDEQFF.

This sequence joins TRBV11-3 and TRBJ1-6, with D uncertain. Trimming stripped 5 bases from V and 7 bases from J, with 6 bases between. This CDR3 contains 12 residues. CDR1 is SGHNT and CDR2 is YENEEA in the germline V gene. As DNA, the CDR3 is TGTGCCAGCAGCCCCAGGAATTCACCCCTCCACTTT. Its protein product is CASSPRNSPLHF.

The chain is built from TRBV20-1 and TRBJ2-4, with D possibly TRBD1 on 6 matching bases. Trimming shortened V by 7 bases and J by 0 bases, and 10 bases separated the two germline ends. The CDR3 loop spans 13 amino acids. The germline gives CDR1 DFQATT, CDR2 SNEGSKA (reference sequence). The DNA for the CDR3 is TGCAGTGGGACAGAGATAGCCAAAAACATTCAGTACTTC. This codes for CSGTEIAKNIQYF.

The CDR3 sequence: CASSQTGRNSGDTQYF. The CDR3 region has the DNA TGTGCCAGCTCACAGACTGGACGCAATTCGGGGGATACGCAGTATTTT. The chain joins TRBV18 to TRBJ2-3, with D possibly matching TRBD2 (5 bases). Per the germline V gene, CDR1 is KGHSH and CDR2 is LQKENI. The length of the CDR3 is 16 residues. The V gene lost 4 bases and the J gene lost 6 bases, with 20 bases spanning the gap.

The rearrangement joins TRBV29-1 to TRBJ2-7; possibly TRBD1 for D (6 bases). CDR1 SQVTM and CDR2 ANQGSEA come from the germline V gene. Trimming removed 5 bases at V and 3 bases at J, with 17 bases between. The CDR3 totals 14 residues. This CDR3 reads CSVSADRRNYEQYF. The CDR3 DNA follows: TGCAGCGTTAGCGCAGACAGGAGAAACTACGAGCAGTACTTC.

V and J are TRBV20-1 and TRBJ1-2; D not resolved. CDR1 is DFQATT and CDR2 is SNEGSKA in the germline V gene (reference sequence). Trimming removed 6 bases from V and 5 bases from J, with 13 bases in between. This CDR3 contains 12 residues. As DNA, the CDR3 is TGCAGTGCCCACGGAGGAACTTATGGCTACACCTTC. It yields the protein CSAHGGTYGYTF.

V and J are TRBV23-1 and TRBJ1-2; maybe TRBD1 (6 bases). TRBV23-1 is classed as an ORF, of uncertain function. The germline V and J ends were trimmed by 3 bases and 7 bases, with 18 bases remaining between them. CDR3 size: 15 residues. The CDR3 nucleotides are TGCGCCAGCAGTCAGTCCTCCTCGGGGGCGGGTGGCTACACCTTC. Its protein is CASSQSSSGAGGYTF.